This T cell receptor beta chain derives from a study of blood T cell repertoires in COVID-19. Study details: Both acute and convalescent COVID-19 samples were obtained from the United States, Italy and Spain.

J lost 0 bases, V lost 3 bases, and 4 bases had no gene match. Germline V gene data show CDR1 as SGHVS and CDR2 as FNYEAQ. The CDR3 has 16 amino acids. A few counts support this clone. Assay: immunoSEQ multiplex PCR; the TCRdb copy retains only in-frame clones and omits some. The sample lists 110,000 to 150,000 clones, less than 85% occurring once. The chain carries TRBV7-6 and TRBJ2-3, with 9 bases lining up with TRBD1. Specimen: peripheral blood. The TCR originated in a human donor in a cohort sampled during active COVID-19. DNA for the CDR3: TGTGCCAGCAGCTTGGACAGGGGCACTAGCACAGATACGCAGTATTTT. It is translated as CASSLDRGTSTDTQYF.